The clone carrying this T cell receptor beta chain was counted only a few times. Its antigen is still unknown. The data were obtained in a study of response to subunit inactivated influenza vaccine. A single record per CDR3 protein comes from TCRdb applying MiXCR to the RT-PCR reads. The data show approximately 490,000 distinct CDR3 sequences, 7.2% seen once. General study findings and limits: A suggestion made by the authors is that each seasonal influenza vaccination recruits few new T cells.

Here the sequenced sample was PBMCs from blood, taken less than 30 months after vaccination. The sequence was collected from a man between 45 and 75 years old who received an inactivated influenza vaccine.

The CDR3 sequence is CASSSPRTSGSHTGELFF. CDR3 coding DNA: TGTGCCAGCAGCTCACCCAGGACTAGCGGGAGTCACACCGGGGAGCTGTTTTTT. The V call is TRBV5-6, the J call TRBJ2-2; 13 positions agree with TRBD2. The V segment lost 3 bases and the J segment 3 bases; nucleotides outside the gene matches: 8. Per germline, CDR1 SGHDT and CDR2 YYEEEE. This CDR3 contains 18 residues.